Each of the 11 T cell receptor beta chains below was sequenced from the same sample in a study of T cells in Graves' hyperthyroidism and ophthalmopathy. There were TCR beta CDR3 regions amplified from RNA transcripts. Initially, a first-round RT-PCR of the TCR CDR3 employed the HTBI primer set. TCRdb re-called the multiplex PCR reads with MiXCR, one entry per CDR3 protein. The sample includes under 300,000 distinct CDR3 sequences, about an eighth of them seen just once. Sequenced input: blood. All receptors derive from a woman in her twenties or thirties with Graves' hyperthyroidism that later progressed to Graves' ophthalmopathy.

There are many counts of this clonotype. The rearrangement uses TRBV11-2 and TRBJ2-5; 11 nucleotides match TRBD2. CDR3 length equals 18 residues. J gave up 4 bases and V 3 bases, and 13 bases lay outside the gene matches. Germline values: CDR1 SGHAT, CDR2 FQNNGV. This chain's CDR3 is CASSFLTLAGGRGETQYF. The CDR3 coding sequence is TGTGCCAGCAGCTTCCTGACTTTAGCGGGAGGGCGGGGAGAGACCCAGTACTTC.

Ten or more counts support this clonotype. CDR3 in amino acids: CASSGLAANYGYTF. CDR3 coding DNA: TGTGCCAGCAGTGGACTGGCAGCTAACTATGGCTACACCTTC. The V gene is TRBV27, the J gene TRBJ1-2; D gene uncertain. Per the germline V gene, CDR1 is MNHEY and CDR2 is SMNVEV (reference sequence). Trimming pared 5 bases from V and 0 bases from J, leaving 10 bases between. The length of the CDR3 is 14 residues.

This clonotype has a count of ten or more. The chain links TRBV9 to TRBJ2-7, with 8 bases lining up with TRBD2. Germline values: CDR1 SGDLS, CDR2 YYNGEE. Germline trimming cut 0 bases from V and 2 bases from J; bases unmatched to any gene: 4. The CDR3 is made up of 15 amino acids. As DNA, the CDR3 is TGTGCCAGCAGCGTAGAAATAGCGGGACCCTACGAGCAGTACTTC. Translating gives CASSVEIAGPYEQYF.

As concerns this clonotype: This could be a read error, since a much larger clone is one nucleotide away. The CDR3 DNA sequence: TGTGCCAGCAGTAGTTGGGCGAACACCAGGGAGCTGTTTTTT. Translation gives CASSSWANTRELFF. This chain joins TRBV6-1 and TRBJ2-2; no clear D gene. CDR1 and CDR2 (germline): MNHNS, SASEGT. The CDR3 contains 14 residues.

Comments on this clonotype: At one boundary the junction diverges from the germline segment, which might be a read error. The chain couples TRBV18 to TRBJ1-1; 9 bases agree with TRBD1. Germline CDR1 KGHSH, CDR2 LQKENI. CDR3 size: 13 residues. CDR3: CVSSPTGGTEAFF. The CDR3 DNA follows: TGTGTCAGCTCACCGACAGGGGGCACTGAAGCTTTCTTT.

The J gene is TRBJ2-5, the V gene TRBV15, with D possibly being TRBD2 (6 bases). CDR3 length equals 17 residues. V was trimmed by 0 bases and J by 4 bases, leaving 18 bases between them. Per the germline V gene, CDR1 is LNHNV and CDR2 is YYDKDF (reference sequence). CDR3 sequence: CATSRDGGRGVIETQYF. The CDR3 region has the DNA TGTGCCACCAGCAGAGATGGAGGGCGGGGTGTCATAGAGACCCAGTACTTC.

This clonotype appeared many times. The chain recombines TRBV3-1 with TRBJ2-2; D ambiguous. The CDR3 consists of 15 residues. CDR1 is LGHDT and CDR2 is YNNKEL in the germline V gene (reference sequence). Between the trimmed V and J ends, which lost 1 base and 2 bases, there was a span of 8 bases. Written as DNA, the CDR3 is TGTGCCAGCAGCCAAGTGGGCAGAAACACCGGGGAGCTGTTTTTT. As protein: CASSQVGRNTGELFF.

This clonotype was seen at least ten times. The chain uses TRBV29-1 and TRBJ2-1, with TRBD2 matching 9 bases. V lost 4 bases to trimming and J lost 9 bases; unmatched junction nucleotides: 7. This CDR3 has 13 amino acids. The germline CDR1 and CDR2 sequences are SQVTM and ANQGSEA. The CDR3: CSVVAGGPSEQFF. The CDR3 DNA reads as TGCAGCGTTGTCGCGGGAGGGCCCAGTGAGCAGTTCTTC.

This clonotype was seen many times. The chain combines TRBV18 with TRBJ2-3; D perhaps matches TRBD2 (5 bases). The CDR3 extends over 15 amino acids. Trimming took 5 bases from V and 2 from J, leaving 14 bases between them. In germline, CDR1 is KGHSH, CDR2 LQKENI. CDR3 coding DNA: TGTGCCAGCTCAGGAAGCGGTGGAGTCACAGATACGCAGTATTTT. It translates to CASSGSGGVTDTQYF.

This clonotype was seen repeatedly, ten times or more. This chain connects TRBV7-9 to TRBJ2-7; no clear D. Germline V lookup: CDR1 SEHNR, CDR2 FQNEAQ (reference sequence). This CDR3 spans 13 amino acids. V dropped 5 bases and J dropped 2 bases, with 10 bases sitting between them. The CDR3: CASSPTWAYEQYF. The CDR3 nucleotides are TGTGCCAGCAGCCCAACATGGGCCTACGAGCAGTACTTC.

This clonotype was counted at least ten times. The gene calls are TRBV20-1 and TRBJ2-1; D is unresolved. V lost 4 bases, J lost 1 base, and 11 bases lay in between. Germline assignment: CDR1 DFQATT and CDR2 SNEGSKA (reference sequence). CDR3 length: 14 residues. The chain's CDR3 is CSANPPQSYNEQFF. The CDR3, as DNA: TGCAGTGCTAACCCACCACAGTCCTACAATGAGCAGTTCTTC.